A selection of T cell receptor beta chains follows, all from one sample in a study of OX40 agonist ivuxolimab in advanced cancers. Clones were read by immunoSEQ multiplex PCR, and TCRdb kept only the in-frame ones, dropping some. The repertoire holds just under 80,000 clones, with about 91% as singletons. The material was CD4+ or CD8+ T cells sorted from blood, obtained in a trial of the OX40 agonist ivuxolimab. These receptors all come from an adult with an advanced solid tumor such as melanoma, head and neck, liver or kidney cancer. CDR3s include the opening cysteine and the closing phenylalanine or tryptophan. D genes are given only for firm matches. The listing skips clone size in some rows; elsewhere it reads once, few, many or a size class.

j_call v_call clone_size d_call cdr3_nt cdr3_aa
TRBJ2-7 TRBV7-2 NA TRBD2 TGTGCCAGCAGCCTACAAAGACTAGCGGGAGCGTCCTACTCCTACGAGCAGTACTTC CASSLQRLAGASYSYEQYF
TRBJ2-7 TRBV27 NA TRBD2 TGTGCCAGCATGGTAGCGGGAGCGTCACCGGCTAACTACGAGCAGTACTTC CASMVAGASPANYEQYF
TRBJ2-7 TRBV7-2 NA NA TGTGCCAGCAGCTTAGCAGGTCCCAGGGAGCAGTACTTC CASSLAGPREQYF
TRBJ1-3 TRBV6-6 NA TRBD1 TGTGCCAGCAGTTCTCGGGACAGCTCTGGAAACACCATATATTTT CASSSRDSSGNTIYF
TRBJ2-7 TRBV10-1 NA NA TGCGCCAGCAGTGAGTCTATCGCAGGCGGCTACGAGCAGTACTTC CASSESIAGGYEQYF
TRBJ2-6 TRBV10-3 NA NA TGTGCCATCAGGAGGGGTTCCGGGGCCAACGTCCTGACTTTC CAIRRGSGANVLTF
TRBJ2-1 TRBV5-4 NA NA TGTGCCAGCAGCTCTATAGCGGATAGGTACAATGAGCAGTTCTTC CASSSIADRYNEQFF
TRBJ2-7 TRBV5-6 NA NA TGTGCCAGCAGCGCGCCCGAGGTCTGGGACGAGCAGTACTTC CASSAPEVWDEQYF
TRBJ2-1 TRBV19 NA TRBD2 TGTGCCAGTAGTCTTCGCGCGGGAGGATCCTACAATGAGCAGTTCTTC CASSLRAGGSYNEQFF
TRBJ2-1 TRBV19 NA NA TGTGCCAGTAGTCTACAGGTGAGCTCCTACAATGAGCAGTTCTTC CASSLQVSSYNEQFF
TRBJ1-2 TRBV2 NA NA TGTGCCAGCAGTGAAGACAGGAATAACTATGGCTACACCTTC CASSEDRNNYGYTF
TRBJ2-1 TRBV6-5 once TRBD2 TGTGCCAGCAATGGACTAGCGTCAAACAATGAGCAGTTCTTC CASNGLASNNEQFF
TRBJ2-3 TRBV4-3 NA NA TGCGCCAGCAGCCAAGACCCTCCGGGACTTCGCACAGATACGCAGTATTTT CASSQDPPGLRTDTQYF
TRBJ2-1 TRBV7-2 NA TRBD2 TGTGCCAGCAGCTCGAACCTAGCGGCTAGCTACAATGAGCAGTTCTTC CASSSNLAASYNEQFF
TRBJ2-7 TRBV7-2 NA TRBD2 TGTGCCAGCAGCTTAGCGGTCAGCGGGAGTATCTACGAGCAGTACTTC CASSLAVSGSIYEQYF
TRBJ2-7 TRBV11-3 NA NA TGTGCCAGCAGCCCGCACACTAGTACTCTTGAGCAGTACTTC CASSPHTSTLEQYF
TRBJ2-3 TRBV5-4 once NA TGTGCCAGCAGCTTGATAGGGATATTAGATACGCAGTATTTT CASSLIGILDTQYF
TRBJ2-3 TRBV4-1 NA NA TGCGCCAGCAGCCAAGATCTTGGTCAGTTCACAGATACGCAGTATTTT CASSQDLGQFTDTQYF
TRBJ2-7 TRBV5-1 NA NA TGCGCCAGTCAACGATTCCCAGGACGGGGTTCGACTTCCTACGAGCAGTACTTC CASQRFPGRGSTSYEQYF
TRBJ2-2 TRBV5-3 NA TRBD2 TGTGCCAGAAGCTTCGGGACACTAGCGGTCGAAAACACCGGGGAGCTGTTTTTT CARSFGTLAVENTGELFF
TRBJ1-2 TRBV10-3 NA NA TGTGCCATCAGCCTCGACAGCCTCTATGGCTACACCTTC CAISLDSLYGYTF
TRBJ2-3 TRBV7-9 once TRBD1 TGTGCCAGCAGCCCGGGGACAGGGTGGTCAGATACGCAGTATTTT CASSPGTGWSDTQYF
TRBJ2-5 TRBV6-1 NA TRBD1 TGTGCCAGCAGTGAACTAGGGACAGGCCGGGAGACCCAGTACTTC CASSELGTGRETQYF
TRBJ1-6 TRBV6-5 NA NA TGTGCCAGCAGCACCGACAGGCTTTATTCACCCCTCCACTTT CASSTDRLYSPLHF
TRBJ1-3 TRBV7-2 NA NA TGTGCCAGCAGCTTAATGCAGGGCTCTGGAAACACCATATATTTT CASSLMQGSGNTIYF
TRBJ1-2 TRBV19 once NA TGTGCCAGTAGTATAGACGGCCCATATGGCTACACCTTC CASSIDGPYGYTF
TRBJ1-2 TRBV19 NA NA TGTGCCAGTAGTATCGCAGGGTCTGCTAACTATGGCTACACCTTC CASSIAGSANYGYTF
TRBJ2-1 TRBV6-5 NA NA TGTGCCAGCAGTTATGGCGGCAGGGGCCTCAACAATGAGCAGTTCTTC CASSYGGRGLNNEQFF
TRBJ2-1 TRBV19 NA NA TGTGCCAGTAGTATCTCTTCTCCGGGTTCCAATAATGAGCAGTTCTTC CASSISSPGSNNEQFF
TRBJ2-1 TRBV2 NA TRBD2 TGTGCCAGCAGTAGACTAGCGGGAGTAAAAGGTGAGCAGTTCTTC CASSRLAGVKGEQFF
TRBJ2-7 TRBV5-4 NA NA TGTGCCAGCAGCTTGTGGGTCCTGGGCTCCTACGAGCAGTACTTC CASSLWVLGSYEQYF
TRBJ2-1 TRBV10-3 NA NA TGTGCCACCACGCCTTTGATAGCCCGAGGAGATGAGCAGTTCTTC CATTPLIARGDEQFF
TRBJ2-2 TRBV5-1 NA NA TGCGCCAGCAGCTCCCAAGGGGGGCGGAACACCGGGGAGCTGTTTTTT CASSSQGGRNTGELFF
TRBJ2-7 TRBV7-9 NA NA TGTGCCAGCAGCGGGGCCGGGGTAGCGGTACATTACGAGCAGTACTTC CASSGAGVAVHYEQYF
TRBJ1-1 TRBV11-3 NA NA TGTGCCAGCAGCTTCGGTAGGCAGGGAAACACTGAAGCTTTCTTT CASSFGRQGNTEAFF
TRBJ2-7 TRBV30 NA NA TGTGCCTGGAGTGTGGCCTACGAGCAGTACTTC CAWSVAYEQYF
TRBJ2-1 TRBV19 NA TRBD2 TGTGCCAGTAGTATACGGACTAGCGGGATTCGTAATGAGCAGTTCTTC CASSIRTSGIRNEQFF
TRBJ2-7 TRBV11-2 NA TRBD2 TGTGCCAGCAGCCCCCCAAGCGGGAGCGAGCAGTACTTC CASSPPSGSEQYF
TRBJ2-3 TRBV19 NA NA TGTGCCAGTGCCCCGGTCTCTGTTCCCACAGATACGCAGTATTTT CASAPVSVPTDTQYF
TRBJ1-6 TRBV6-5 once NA TGTGCCAGCAGTTACGGGGGACTCTATAATTCACCCCTCCACTTT CASSYGGLYNSPLHF
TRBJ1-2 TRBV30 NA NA TGTGCCTGGAGTGTGGGCAGGGCCTATGGCTACACCTTC CAWSVGRAYGYTF
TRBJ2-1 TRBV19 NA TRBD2 TGTGCCAGTAATCAAGCGGGAGGGCCCTACAATGAGCAGTTCTTC CASNQAGGPYNEQFF
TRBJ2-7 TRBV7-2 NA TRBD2 TGTGCCAGCAGCTTAGCCAGGGCCGGACTAGCGGGAGCCTACGAGCAGTACTTC CASSLARAGLAGAYEQYF
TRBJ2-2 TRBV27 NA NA TGTGCCAGCAGACCGGGGGCAGGAACCGGGGAGCTGTTTTTT CASRPGAGTGELFF
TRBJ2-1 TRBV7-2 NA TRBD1 TGTGCCAGCAGCTTAGTGGGACAGGGATTTAGAGATGAGCAGTTCTTC CASSLVGQGFRDEQFF
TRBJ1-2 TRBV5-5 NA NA TGTGCCAGCAGCTTGTTGCTGGGACGAAACACCTTC CASSLLLGRNTF
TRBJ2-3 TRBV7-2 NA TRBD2 TGTGCCAGCAGGAGACTAGCGGGAGGGAAAAGCACAGATACGCAGTATTTT CASRRLAGGKSTDTQYF
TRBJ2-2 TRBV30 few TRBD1 TGTGCCTGGAGTCAACCATCTGGACAGGGGGCGTTTGGGGAGCTGTTTTTT CAWSQPSGQGAFGELFF
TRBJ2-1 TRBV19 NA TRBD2 TGTGCCACCGGGACTAGCGGGAACTATGAGCAGTTCTTC CATGTSGNYEQFF
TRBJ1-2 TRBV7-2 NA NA TGTGCCAGCAGCCCTGACAGCATTAATGGCTACACCTTC CASSPDSINGYTF
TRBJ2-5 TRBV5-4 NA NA TGTGCCAGCAGCACTGACCGAAAGAAAGAGACCCAGTACTTC CASSTDRKKETQYF
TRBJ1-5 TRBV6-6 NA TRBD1 TGTGCCAGCAGCTTAGGGACAGGGTTTGGTCAGCCCCAGCATTTT CASSLGTGFGQPQHF
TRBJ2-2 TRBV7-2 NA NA TGTGCCAGCAGCCGTTCTCTATTACAGGGTTCGGGCGGGGAGCTGTTTTTT CASSRSLLQGSGGELFF